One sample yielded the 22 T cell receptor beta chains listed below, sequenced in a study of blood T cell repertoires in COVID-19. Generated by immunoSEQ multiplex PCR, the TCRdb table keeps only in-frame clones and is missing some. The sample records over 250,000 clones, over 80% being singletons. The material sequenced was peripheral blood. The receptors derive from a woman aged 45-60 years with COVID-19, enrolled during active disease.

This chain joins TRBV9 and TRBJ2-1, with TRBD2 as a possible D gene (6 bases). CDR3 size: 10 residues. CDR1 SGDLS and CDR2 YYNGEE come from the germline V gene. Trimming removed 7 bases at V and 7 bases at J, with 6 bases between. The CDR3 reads CASGGNEQFF. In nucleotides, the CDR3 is TGTGCCAGCGGGGGGAATGAGCAGTTCTTC.

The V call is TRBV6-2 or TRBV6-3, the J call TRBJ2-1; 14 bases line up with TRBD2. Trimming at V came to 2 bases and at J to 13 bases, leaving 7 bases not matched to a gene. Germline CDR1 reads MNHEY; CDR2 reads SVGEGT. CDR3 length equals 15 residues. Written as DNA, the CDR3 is TGTGCCAGCAGTTACGGGACTAGCGGGAGCAAAATCCAGTTCTTC. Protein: CASSYGTSGSKIQFF.

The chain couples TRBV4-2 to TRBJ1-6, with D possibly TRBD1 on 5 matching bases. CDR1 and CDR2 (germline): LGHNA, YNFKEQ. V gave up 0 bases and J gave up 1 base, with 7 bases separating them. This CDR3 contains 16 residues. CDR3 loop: CASSQEGGSYNSPLHF. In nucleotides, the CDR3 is TGTGCCAGCAGCCAAGAGGGGGGTTCCTATAATTCACCCCTCCACTTT.

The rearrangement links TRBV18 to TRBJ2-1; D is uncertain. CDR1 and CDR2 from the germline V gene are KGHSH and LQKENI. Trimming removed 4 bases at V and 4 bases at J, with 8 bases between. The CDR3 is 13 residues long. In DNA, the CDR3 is TGTGCCAGCTCACATCAGTCATACAATGAGCAGTTCTTC. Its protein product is CASSHQSYNEQFF.

CDR3 in amino acids: CASAGGETQYF. In DNA form, the CDR3 reads TGTGCCAGCGCGGGAGGAGAGACCCAGTACTTC. This rearrangement joins TRBV6-5 to TRBJ2-5, with 8 bases identical to TRBD2. The CDR3 loop spans 11 amino acids. The V and J ends lost 8 bases and 4 bases, in that order; junction bases with no gene match: 0. CDR1 is MNHEY and CDR2 is SVGAGI in the germline V gene.

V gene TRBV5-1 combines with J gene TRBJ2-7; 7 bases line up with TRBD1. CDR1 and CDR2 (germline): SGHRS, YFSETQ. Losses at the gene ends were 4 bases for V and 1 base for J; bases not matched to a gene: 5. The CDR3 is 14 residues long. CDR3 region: CASSTRQGSYEQYF. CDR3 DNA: TGCGCCAGCAGCACCCGACAGGGTTCCTACGAGCAGTACTTC. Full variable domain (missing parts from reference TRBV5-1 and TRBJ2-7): KAGVTQTPRYLIKTRGQQVTLSCSPISGHRSVSWYQQTPGQGLQFLFEYFSETQRNKGNFPGRFSGRQFSNSRSEMNVSTLELGDSALYLCASSTRQGSYEQYFGPGTRLTVT.

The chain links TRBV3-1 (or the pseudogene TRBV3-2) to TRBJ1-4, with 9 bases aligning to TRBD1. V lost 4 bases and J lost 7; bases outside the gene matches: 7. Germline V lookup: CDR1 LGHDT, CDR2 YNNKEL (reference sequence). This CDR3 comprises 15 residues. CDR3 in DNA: TGTGCCAGCAGCCTGGTTGGGACAGGGCTTGAAAAACTGTTTTTT. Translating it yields CASSLVGTGLEKLFF.

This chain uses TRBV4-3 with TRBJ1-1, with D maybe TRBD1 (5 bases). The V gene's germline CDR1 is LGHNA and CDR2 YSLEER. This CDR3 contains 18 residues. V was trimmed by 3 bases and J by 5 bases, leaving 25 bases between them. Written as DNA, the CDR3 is TGCGCCAGCAGCCAGGCCGGGACGGCTTCCCGGGGAGGAACTGAAGCTTTCTTT. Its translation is CASSQAGTASRGGTEAFF.

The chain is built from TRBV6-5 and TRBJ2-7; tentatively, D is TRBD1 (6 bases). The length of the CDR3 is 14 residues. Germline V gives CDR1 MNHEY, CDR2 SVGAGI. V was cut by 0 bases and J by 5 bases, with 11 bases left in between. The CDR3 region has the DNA TGTGCCAGCAGTTACTCACTCAGGGGAGACGAGCAGTACTTC. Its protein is CASSYSLRGDEQYF.

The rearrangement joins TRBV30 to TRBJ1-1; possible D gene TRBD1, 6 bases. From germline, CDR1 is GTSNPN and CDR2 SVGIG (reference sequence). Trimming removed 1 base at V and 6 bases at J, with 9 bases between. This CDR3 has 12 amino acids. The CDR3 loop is CAWSAQGPEAFF. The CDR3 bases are TGTGCCTGGAGTGCACAGGGACCTGAAGCTTTCTTT.

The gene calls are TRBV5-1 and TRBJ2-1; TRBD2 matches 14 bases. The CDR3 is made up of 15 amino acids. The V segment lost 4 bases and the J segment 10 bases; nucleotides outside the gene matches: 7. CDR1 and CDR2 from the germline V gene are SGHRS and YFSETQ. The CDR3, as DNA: TGCGCCAGCAGCCCGGGACTAGCGGGAGTGAGGGAGCAGTTCTTC. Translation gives CASSPGLAGVREQFF.

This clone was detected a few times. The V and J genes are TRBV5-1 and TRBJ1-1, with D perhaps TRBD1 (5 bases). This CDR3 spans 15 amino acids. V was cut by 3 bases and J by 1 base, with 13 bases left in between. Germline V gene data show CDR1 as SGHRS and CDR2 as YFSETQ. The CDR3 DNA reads TGCGCCAGCAGCTCGGGGAGGGGCCGGAACACTGAAGCTTTCTTT. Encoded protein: CASSSGRGRNTEAFF.

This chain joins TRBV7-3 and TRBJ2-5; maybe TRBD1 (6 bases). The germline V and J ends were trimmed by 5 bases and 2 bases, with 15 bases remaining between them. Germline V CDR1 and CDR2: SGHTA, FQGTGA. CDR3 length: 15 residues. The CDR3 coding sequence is TGTGCCAGCAGCCCCTCCAGGACAGCTCAAGAGACCCAGTACTTC. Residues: CASSPSRTAQETQYF. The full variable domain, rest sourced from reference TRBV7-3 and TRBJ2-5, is GAGVSQTPSNKVTEKGKYVELRCDPISGHTALYWYRQSLGQGPEFLIYFQGTGAADDSGLPNDRFFAVRPEGSVSTLKIQRTERGDSAVYLCASSPSRTAQETQYFGPGTRLLVL.

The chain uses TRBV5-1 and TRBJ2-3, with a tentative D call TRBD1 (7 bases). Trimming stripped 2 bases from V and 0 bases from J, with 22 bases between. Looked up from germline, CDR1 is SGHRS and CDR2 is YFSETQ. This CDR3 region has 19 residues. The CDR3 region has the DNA TGCGCCAGCAGCTTAAGGAGTGGGGGGACAGCCCATAGCACAGATACGCAGTATTTT. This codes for CASSLRSGGTAHSTDTQYF.

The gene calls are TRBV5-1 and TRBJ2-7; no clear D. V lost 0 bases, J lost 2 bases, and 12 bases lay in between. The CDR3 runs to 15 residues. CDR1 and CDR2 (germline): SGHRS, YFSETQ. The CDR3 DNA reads TGCGCCAGCAGCTTGGGTCGAAGCCGCCCCTACGAGCAGTACTTC. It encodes CASSLGRSRPYEQYF.

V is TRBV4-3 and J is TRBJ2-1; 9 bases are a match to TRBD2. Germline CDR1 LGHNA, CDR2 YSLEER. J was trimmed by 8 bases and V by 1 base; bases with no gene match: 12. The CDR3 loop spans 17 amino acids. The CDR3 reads CASSQAKDLAGGDEQFF. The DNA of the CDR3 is TGCGCCAGCAGCCAAGCTAAAGATTTGGCGGGAGGGGATGAGCAGTTCTTC.

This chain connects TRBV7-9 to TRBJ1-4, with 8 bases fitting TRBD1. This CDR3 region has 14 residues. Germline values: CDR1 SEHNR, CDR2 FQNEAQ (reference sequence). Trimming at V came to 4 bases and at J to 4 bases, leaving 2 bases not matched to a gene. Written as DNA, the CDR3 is TGTGCCAGCAGCTCGGACAGGGATAATGAAAAACTGTTTTTT. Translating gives CASSSDRDNEKLFF.

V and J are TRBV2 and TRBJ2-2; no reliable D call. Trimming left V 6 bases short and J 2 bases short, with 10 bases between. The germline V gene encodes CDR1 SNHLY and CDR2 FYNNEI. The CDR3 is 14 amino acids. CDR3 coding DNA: TGTGCCAGCAGATCCTCCAGAAACACCGGGGAGCTGTTTTTT. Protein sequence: CASRSSRNTGELFF.

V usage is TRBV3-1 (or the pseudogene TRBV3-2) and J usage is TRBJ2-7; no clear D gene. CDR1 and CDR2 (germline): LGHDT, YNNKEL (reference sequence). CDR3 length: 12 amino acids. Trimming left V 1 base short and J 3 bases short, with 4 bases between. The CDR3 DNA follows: TGTGCCAGCAGCCAAGGAGTCTACGAGCAGTACTTC. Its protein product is CASSQGVYEQYF.

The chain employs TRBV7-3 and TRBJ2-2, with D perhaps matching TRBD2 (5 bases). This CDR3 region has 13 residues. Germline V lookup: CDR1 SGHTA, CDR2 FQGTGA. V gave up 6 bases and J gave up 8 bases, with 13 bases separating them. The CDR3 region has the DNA TGTGCCAGCAGAACAGAGGGCCCAGGGGAGCTGTTTTTT. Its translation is CASRTEGPGELFF. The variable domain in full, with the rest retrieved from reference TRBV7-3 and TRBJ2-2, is GAGVSQTPSNKVTEKGKYVELRCDPISGHTALYWYRQSLGQGPEFLIYFQGTGAADDSGLPNDRFFAVRPEGSVSTLKIQRTERGDSAVYLCASRTEGPGELFFGEGSRLTVL.

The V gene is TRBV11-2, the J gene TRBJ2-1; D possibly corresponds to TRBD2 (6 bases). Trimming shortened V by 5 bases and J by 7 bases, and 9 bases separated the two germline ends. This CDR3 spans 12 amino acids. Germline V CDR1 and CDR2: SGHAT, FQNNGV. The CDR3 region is CASSHRGNEQFF. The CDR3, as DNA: TGTGCCAGCAGCCACCGGGGGAATGAGCAGTTCTTC.

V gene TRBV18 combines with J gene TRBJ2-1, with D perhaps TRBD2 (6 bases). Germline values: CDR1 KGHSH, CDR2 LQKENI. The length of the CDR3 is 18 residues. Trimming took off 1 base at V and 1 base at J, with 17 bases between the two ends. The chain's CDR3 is CASSPQGSGAPSYNEQFF. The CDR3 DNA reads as TGTGCCAGCTCACCACAGGGTAGCGGAGCCCCTTCCTACAATGAGCAGTTCTTC.